Listed here are 2 T cell receptor beta chains from one sample, sequenced in a study of cytomegalovirus exposure and HLA in healthy donors. Sequencing was performed with immunoSEQ multiplex PCR; in TCRdb, only in-frame clones are kept and a portion is missing. The table shows 65,000 to 90,000 clones, with 95% occurring only once. The sequenced material came from PBMCs. The receptors shown here come from a man between 18 and 29 years old in good health and CMV-seronegative.

This chain links TRBV4-2 with TRBJ2-2; 7 nucleotides align to TRBD2. The CDR3 covers 18 residues. The V segment lost 2 bases and the J segment 6 bases; nucleotides outside the gene matches: 15. Germline V gene sequence: CDR1 LGHNA, CDR2 YNFKEQ. CDR3 amino acids: CASSQTTSNGGFPGELFF. The CDR3 DNA sequence: TGTGCCAGCAGCCAAACTACTAGCAACGGGGGGTTCCCCGGGGAGCTGTTTTTT.

The gene calls are TRBV19 and TRBJ1-1; D gene unclear. CDR1 and CDR2 (germline): LNHDA, SQIVND (reference sequence). The CDR3 extends over 14 amino acids. Trimming stripped 5 bases from V and 1 base from J, with 11 bases between. The CDR3 DNA reads TGTGCCAGTAGTGCCCACCGGGAGAACACTGAAGCTTTCTTT. This sequence encodes CASSAHRENTEAFF.